This section outlines one T cell receptor beta chain sequence together with its context. What it recognizes is unknown. CDR3 length equals 13 residues. Germline CDR1 PRHDT, CDR2 FYEKMQ (reference sequence). TRB was amplified from approximately 250 ng of peripheral blood genomic DNA per sample. The data belong to a study of T cell clusters in autoimmune cytopenias. Study-wide points: Primary autoimmune cytopenia patients seemingly lacked the physiological T cell clusters found in healthy donors. TRB repertoire shifts in secondary cytopenia and chronic lymphocytic leukemia mostly reflected lymphoma, not autoimmunity.

Multiplex touch-down PCR amplified TRB using TRB-A and TRB-B pools in one tube. TCRdb re-called the multiplex PCR reads and gives one entry per CDR3 protein, without DNA. The repertoire table contains about 15,000 distinct CDR3 sequences. The sample taken for sequencing was peripheral blood. The chain joins TRBV13 to TRBJ2-5. This receptor was taken from a human donor with an autoimmune cytopenia or autoimmune hepatitis (not recorded which). The CDR3 loop is CASSLFRGETQYF.